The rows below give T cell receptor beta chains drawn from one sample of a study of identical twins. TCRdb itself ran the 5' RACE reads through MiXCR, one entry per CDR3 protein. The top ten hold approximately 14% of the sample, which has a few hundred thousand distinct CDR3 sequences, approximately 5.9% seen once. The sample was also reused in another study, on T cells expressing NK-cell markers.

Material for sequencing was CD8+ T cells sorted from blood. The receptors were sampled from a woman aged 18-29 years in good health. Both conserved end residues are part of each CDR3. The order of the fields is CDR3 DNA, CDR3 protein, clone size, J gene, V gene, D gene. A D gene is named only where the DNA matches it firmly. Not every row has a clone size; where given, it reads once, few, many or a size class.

DNA: TGCGCCAGCAGTGTGTTTGGCAGGGCCACAGATACGCAGTATTTT
CDR3: CASSVFGRATDTQYF
size: many
J: TRBJ2-3
V: TRBV5-1
D: .

DNA: TGTGCCAGCAGTTACGGGGACTCCTACGAGCAGTACTTC
CDR3: CASSYGDSYEQYF
size: .
J: TRBJ2-7
V: TRBV6-5
D: .

DNA: TGTGCCAGCAGCGAGTCTAGCGGTATCTACTCCGGCGAGCAGTACTTC
CDR3: CASSESSGIYSGEQYF
size: .
J: TRBJ2-7
V: TRBV7-6
D: TRBD2

DNA: TGTGCCAGCATTGAAGCCCAGGAGCTGATCTACGAGCAGTACTTC
CDR3: CASIEAQELIYEQYF
size: .
J: TRBJ2-7
V: TRBV6-1
D: .

DNA: TGCAGTGCTAGCAGGCCGGGAGTAATGGATGAGCAGTTCTTC
CDR3: CSASRPGVMDEQFF
size: .
J: TRBJ2-1
V: TRBV20-1
D: .

DNA: TGTGCCAGCAGCGCAGCCGGGACTCAAGAGACCCAGTACTTC
CDR3: CASSAAGTQETQYF
size: many
J: TRBJ2-5
V: TRBV9
D: .

DNA: TGCAGCGCCAAAACCCGGACGGCCCCAACGAAGAACACTGAAGCTTTCTTT
CDR3: CSAKTRTAPTKNTEAFF
size: .
J: TRBJ1-1
V: TRBV29-1
D: .

DNA: TGTGCCACTAAGGGGAGGGATCCAGATACGCAGTATTTT
CDR3: CATKGRDPDTQYF
size: many
J: TRBJ2-3
V: TRBV7-9
D: TRBD2

DNA: TGCAGCGTTGAGGGACTAGCACTATACAATGAGCAGTTCTTC
CDR3: CSVEGLALYNEQFF
size: many
J: TRBJ2-1
V: TRBV29-1
D: TRBD2

DNA: TGTGCCAGCAGTGATCTGGGTGGCTACACCTTC
CDR3: CASSDLGGYTF
size: few
J: TRBJ1-2
V: TRBV25-1
D: .

DNA: TGTGCCAGCAGCCTCAGTCTGGGCCAGAGCACAGATACGCAGTATTTT
CDR3: CASSLSLGQSTDTQYF
size: .
J: TRBJ2-3
V: TRBV7-9
D: .

DNA: TGTGCCAGCAGCTCAGGGGTTAATCAGCCCCAGCATTTT
CDR3: CASSSGVNQPQHF
size: many
J: TRBJ1-5
V: TRBV3-1
D: .

DNA: TGTGCCAGCAGCTTAATCCAGGGACTAGCTGTACAAGAGACCCAGTACTTC
CDR3: CASSLIQGLAVQETQYF
size: .
J: TRBJ2-5
V: TRBV7-6
D: TRBD2

DNA: TGTGCCTGGAGAGCGGCAGGGCTGACTAGCGGGGACACCGGGGAGCTGTTTTTT
CDR3: CAWRAAGLTSGDTGELFF
size: .
J: TRBJ2-2
V: TRBV30
D: TRBD2

DNA: TGTGCCAGCAGCACAACCGGGAGGGGATCCTACGAGCAGCACTTC
CDR3: CASSTTGRGSYEQHF
size: few
J: TRBJ2-7
V: TRBV7-2
D: TRBD2

DNA: TGTGCCAGCAGCTTATCCCGACCAGGTGAAGCTTTCTTT
CDR3: CASSLSRPGEAFF
size: .
J: TRBJ1-1
V: TRBV7-3
D: .

DNA: TGCAGCGTTGGAGGCAATGAGCAGTTCTTC
CDR3: CSVGGNEQFF
size: many
J: TRBJ2-1
V: TRBV29-1
D: .

DNA: TGTGCCAGCAGTTACGTTCCAGGGCGCTACACCTTC
CDR3: CASSYVPGRYTF
size: .
J: TRBJ1-2
V: TRBV6-2/TRBV6-3
D: .

DNA: TGCAGTGCTAGAGATCCCCTGAGGGGACTGGACATTAGTGAGCAGTTCTTC
CDR3: CSARDPLRGLDISEQFF
size: many
J: TRBJ2-1
V: TRBV20-1
D: .

DNA: TGTGCCAGCAGCCTCGGGACGGCAAATGAAGCTTTCTTT
CDR3: CASSLGTANEAFF
size: few
J: TRBJ1-1
V: TRBV11-2
D: .

DNA: TGCGCCAGCAGCCAAGGGGAGTCGGGGCGGGGGGCATACAATGAGCAGTTCTTC
CDR3: CASSQGESGRGAYNEQFF
size: many
J: TRBJ2-1
V: TRBV4-1
D: TRBD2

DNA: TGTGCCACCAGCAGTCCGGGGGCAGATACGCAGTATTTT
CDR3: CATSSPGADTQYF
size: few
J: TRBJ2-3
V: TRBV15
D: .

DNA: TGTGCCAGCAGCTTAACAACCTACGAGCAGTACTTC
CDR3: CASSLTTYEQYF
size: few
J: TRBJ2-7
V: TRBV7-9
D: .

DNA: TGCGCCAGCAGCCAAATACACTGGACAGGATACGGCTACACCTTC
CDR3: CASSQIHWTGYGYTF
size: many
J: TRBJ1-2
V: TRBV5-1
D: TRBD1

DNA: TGCGCCAGCAGCTGGGGTCGAGGCAACACTGAAGCTTTCTTT
CDR3: CASSWGRGNTEAFF
size: many
J: TRBJ1-1
V: TRBV5-1
D: .

DNA: TGTGCCAGCAGCCCCCCTTCAGCCTACAATGAGCAGTTCTTC
CDR3: CASSPPSAYNEQFF
size: many
J: TRBJ2-1
V: TRBV2
D: .

DNA: TGTGCCAGCAGCTTAATCGGGGGGCCTGGCGGAGATCAAGAGACCCAGTACTTC
CDR3: CASSLIGGPGGDQETQYF
size: .
J: TRBJ2-5
V: TRBV11-1
D: .

DNA: TGTGCCAGCAGCTTAGGGCTCGGGGACGGCTACACCTTC
CDR3: CASSLGLGDGYTF
size: few
J: TRBJ1-2
V: TRBV7-9
D: .

DNA: TGCAGCGTTGAAGAGGCCCCAGGGGGAGAGACCCAGTACTTC
CDR3: CSVEEAPGGETQYF
size: few
J: TRBJ2-5
V: TRBV29-1
D: TRBD1

DNA: TGTGCTAGTGGCACGACAGGATCGGGCTACGAGCAGTACTTC
CDR3: CASGTTGSGYEQYF
size: many
J: TRBJ2-7
V: TRBV12-5
D: .

DNA: TGTGCCAGTACCCCCTCGACGGGTGTGGAAGAGACCCAGTACTTC
CDR3: CASTPSTGVEETQYF
size: many
J: TRBJ2-5
V: TRBV19
D: .

DNA: TGTGCCAGCAGCTTGGGCTCTGGAAACACCATATATTTT
CDR3: CASSLGSGNTIYF
size: many
J: TRBJ1-3
V: TRBV7-9
D: .

DNA: TGTGCCAGCAGCTTAGGTGGGGCAGCCTACAATGAGCAGTTCTTC
CDR3: CASSLGGAAYNEQFF
size: few
J: TRBJ2-1
V: TRBV13
D: .

DNA: TGTGCCAGCAGGCGCGGACAGGGAAGGTTTGACACTGAAGCTTTCTTT
CDR3: CASRRGQGRFDTEAFF
size: many
J: TRBJ1-1
V: TRBV12-3/TRBV12-4
D: TRBD1

DNA: TGTGCCAGCAGCTTAGCTCGGGCTAGCGAGCCCAATGAGCAGTTCTTC
CDR3: CASSLARASEPNEQFF
size: many
J: TRBJ2-1
V: TRBV7-9
D: .

DNA: TGCGCCAGCAGCCAATCCCACGGGACAGACTATGGCTACACCTTC
CDR3: CASSQSHGTDYGYTF
size: few
J: TRBJ1-2
V: TRBV4-3
D: TRBD1

DNA: TGCAGTGCTAACGATAACCGTAGGACAGATACGCAGTATTTT
CDR3: CSANDNRRTDTQYF
size: few
J: TRBJ2-3
V: TRBV20-1
D: .

DNA: TGCAGCGTTGCCGGGACAGGGTATAGGGAGCAGTGCTTC
CDR3: CSVAGTGYREQCF
size: .
J: TRBJ2-7
V: TRBV29-1
D: TRBD1

DNA: TGTGCCAGCAGTTTTATCCCGGGAGGGCCTTATACGCAGTATTTT
CDR3: CASSFIPGGPYTQYF
size: many
J: TRBJ2-3
V: TRBV27
D: TRBD2

DNA: TGCGCCAGCAGCTTGGCCGATCCGGGACAGGATGCAACTAATGAAAAACTGTTTTTT
CDR3: CASSLADPGQDATNEKLFF
size: few
J: TRBJ1-4
V: TRBV5-1
D: TRBD1

DNA: TGCAGTGCTAGAGTCTACGGTGAAGCTTTCTTT
CDR3: CSARVYGEAFF
size: few
J: TRBJ1-1
V: TRBV20-1
D: .

DNA: TGTGCCAGCAGTGACAGACAGAACTCGGTGGGTTCACCCCTCCACTTT
CDR3: CASSDRQNSVGSPLHF
size: .
J: TRBJ1-6
V: TRBV27
D: .

DNA: TGTGCCAGCAGCATGGACCCTCAGCCAGATACGCAGTATTTT
CDR3: CASSMDPQPDTQYF
size: .
J: TRBJ2-3
V: TRBV6-1
D: .

DNA: TGCAGCGTTGAAGGCAGTTTCTCCTACAATGAGCAGTTCTTC
CDR3: CSVEGSFSYNEQFF
size: many
J: TRBJ2-1
V: TRBV29-1
D: .

DNA: TGTGCCAGCAGCCCCCTCCGGGAGGGCCGTGGCGACGAGCAGTACTTC
CDR3: CASSPLREGRGDEQYF
size: .
J: TRBJ2-7
V: TRBV7-8
D: TRBD2

DNA: TGTGCCACCGGTTCCGGGGCGGGTGAGCAGTTCTTC
CDR3: CATGSGAGEQFF
size: many
J: TRBJ2-1
V: TRBV9
D: .

DNA: TGTGCCATCAGTGAATGGAGGGACTCCTACAATGAGCAGTTCTTC
CDR3: CAISEWRDSYNEQFF
size: .
J: TRBJ2-1
V: TRBV10-3
D: .

DNA: TGTGCCAGCAGTTACGGGACAGCCTACGAGCAGTACTTC
CDR3: CASSYGTAYEQYF
size: few
J: TRBJ2-7
V: TRBV27
D: TRBD1

DNA: TGTGCCAGCAGCCCACAAGGAAATGAGCAGTTCTTC
CDR3: CASSPQGNEQFF
size: many
J: TRBJ2-1
V: TRBV12-3/TRBV12-4
D: .

DNA: TGCGCCAGCAGCCACAGGGGGGGAGACACTGAAGCTTTCTTT
CDR3: CASSHRGGDTEAFF
size: .
J: TRBJ1-1
V: TRBV5-1
D: TRBD1

DNA: TGCAGCGTTGAATACGGAAACGACGAGCAGTACTTC
CDR3: CSVEYGNDEQYF
size: .
J: TRBJ2-7
V: TRBV29-1
D: .

DNA: TGTGCCAGCAGCTCACCGGGACTAGCGGGAGAAGAGACCCAGTACTTC
CDR3: CASSSPGLAGEETQYF
size: .
J: TRBJ2-5
V: TRBV7-6
D: TRBD2

DNA: TGTGCCAGCAGCTTTGAGGGCACAGATACGCAGTATTTT
CDR3: CASSFEGTDTQYF
size: .
J: TRBJ2-3
V: TRBV7-6
D: .

DNA: TGTGCCAGCAGAGAGGGGACTAGGGTCCTCAATGAGCAGTTCTTC
CDR3: CASREGTRVLNEQFF
size: .
J: TRBJ2-1
V: TRBV27
D: TRBD2

DNA: TGTGCCAGCAGCCGGACTAGCGGGCCCACAGATACGCAGTATTTT
CDR3: CASSRTSGPTDTQYF
size: few
J: TRBJ2-3
V: TRBV12-3/TRBV12-4
D: TRBD2

DNA: TGCAGTGCACAGACAGGGGGCAGTGGTAGCACTGAAGCTTTCTTT
CDR3: CSAQTGGSGSTEAFF
size: .
J: TRBJ1-1
V: TRBV20-1
D: TRBD1

DNA: TGTGCCAGCAGCTTAATAGCGGGGCCCCCGACAGATACGCAGTATTTT
CDR3: CASSLIAGPPTDTQYF
size: few
J: TRBJ2-3
V: TRBV7-3
D: TRBD2

DNA: TGTGCCAGCAGCCAAGAGCTAGCGGGACGGAAGGAGACCCAGTACTTC
CDR3: CASSQELAGRKETQYF
size: few
J: TRBJ2-5
V: TRBV3-1
D: TRBD2

DNA: TGTGCCAGCAGTTCCCTGGACAGGAGTTTCTACGAGCAGTACTTC
CDR3: CASSSLDRSFYEQYF
size: many
J: TRBJ2-7
V: TRBV27
D: TRBD1

DNA: TGTGCCAGCAGTACGGACAGGGGACGCGGCTACACCTTC
CDR3: CASSTDRGRGYTF
size: .
J: TRBJ1-2
V: TRBV7-9
D: TRBD1